A selection of T cell receptor beta chains follows, all from one sample in a study of response to subunit inactivated influenza vaccine. TCRdb re-derived calls from the RT-PCR reads in MiXCR, one entry per CDR3 protein. The sample holds 650,000 to 800,000 distinct CDR3 sequences, approximately 13% seen once. The source material was PBMCs from blood, sampled 14 days before vaccination. These receptors were collected from a middle-aged man who received an inactivated influenza vaccine. Both conserved end residues are trimmed from each CDR3. A D gene is named only where the DNA matches it firmly. Size is omitted from some rows. Given values are once, few, many or a class for expanded clones.

d_call clone_size j_call v_call cdr3_aa
. many TRBJ2-1 TRBV5-1 ASSSLTAEQF
TRBD1 few TRBJ1-3 TRBV5-1 ASSAGTGGLNAGNTIY
TRBD2 few TRBJ2-3 TRBV20-1 SAAPLASGREDTQY
TRBD1 many TRBJ2-4 TRBV2 ASSETGTKNIQY
TRBD2 few TRBJ2-1 TRBV5-5 ASKKSGSGNEQF
. . TRBJ2-5 TRBV14 ASSFHGAGRETQY
. . TRBJ1-6 TRBV28 ASSFWTASSYNSPLH
. . TRBJ2-1 TRBV13 ASTFRSGVSYNEQF
TRBD2 few TRBJ2-7 TRBV6-2/TRBV6-3 ATRLAGASTYEQY
. . TRBJ2-3 TRBV20-1 SAPGDTQY
. . TRBJ2-2 TRBV5-1 ASSPQIGETGELF
. . TRBJ2-3 TRBV20-1 SARTTDTQY
. many TRBJ1-1 TRBV6-2/TRBV6-3 ASSWDTGSMNTEAF
. few TRBJ2-7 TRBV7-7 ASSSPRKGVWVPSSYEQY
. many TRBJ1-2 TRBV7-9 ASSLAGGVYGYT
TRBD1 once TRBJ1-4 TRBV4-2 ASSLTTGAGEKLF